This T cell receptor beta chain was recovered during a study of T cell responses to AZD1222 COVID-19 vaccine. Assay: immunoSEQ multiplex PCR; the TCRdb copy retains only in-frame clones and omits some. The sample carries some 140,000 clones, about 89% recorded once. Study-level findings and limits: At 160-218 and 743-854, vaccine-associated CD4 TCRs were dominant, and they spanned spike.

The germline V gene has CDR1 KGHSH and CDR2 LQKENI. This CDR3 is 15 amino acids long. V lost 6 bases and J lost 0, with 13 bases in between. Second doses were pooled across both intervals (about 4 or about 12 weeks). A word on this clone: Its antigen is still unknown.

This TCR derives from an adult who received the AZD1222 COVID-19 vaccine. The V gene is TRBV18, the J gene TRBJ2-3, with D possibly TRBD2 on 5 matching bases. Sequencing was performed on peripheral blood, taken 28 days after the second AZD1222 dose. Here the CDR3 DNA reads TGTGCCAGCTCTCCAAGGGAGCGTAGCACAGATACGCAGTATTTT. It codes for CASSPRERSTDTQYF.